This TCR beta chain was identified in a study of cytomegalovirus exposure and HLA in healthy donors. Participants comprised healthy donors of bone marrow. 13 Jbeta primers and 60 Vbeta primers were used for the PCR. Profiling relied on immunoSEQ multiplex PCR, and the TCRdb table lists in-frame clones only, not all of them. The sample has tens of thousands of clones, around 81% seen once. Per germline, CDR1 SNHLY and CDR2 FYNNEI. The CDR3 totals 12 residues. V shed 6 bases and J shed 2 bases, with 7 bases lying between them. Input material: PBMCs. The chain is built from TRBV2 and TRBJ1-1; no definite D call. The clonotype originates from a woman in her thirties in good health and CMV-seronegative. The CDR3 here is CASRQSNTEAFF. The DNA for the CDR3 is TGTGCCAGCAGACAGTCCAACACTGAAGCTTTCTTT.